The 25 T cell receptor beta chains in this list originate from one sample, sequenced in a study of cytomegalovirus exposure and HLA in healthy donors. 13 Jbeta primers and 60 Vbeta primers were used for the PCR. Produced via immunoSEQ multiplex PCR; TCRdb's table is partial and in-frame only. The sample holds under 150,000 clones, roughly four fifths seen once. The sample taken for sequencing was PBMCs. These receptors all stem from a male donor in good health and CMV-seronegative.

The V and J genes are TRBV29-1 and TRBJ2-1; 8 bases map to TRBD2. V trimming: 5 bases; J trimming: 5 bases; junction bases outside the gene matches: 11. Per the germline V gene, CDR1 is SQVTM and CDR2 is ANQGSEA. CDR3 size: 15 residues. The CDR3 DNA follows: TGCAGCGTTTGGGGAGTAGCGGGATTCGACAATGAGCAGTTCTTC. Protein product: CSVWGVAGFDNEQFF.

As regards this clone: The sample carries other DNA sequences with the same CDR3. The chain uses TRBV7-9 and TRBJ2-1; TRBD2 matches 10 bases. Trimming took 5 bases from V and 4 from J; bases not matched to a gene: 5. The germline V gene has CDR1 SEHNR and CDR2 FQNEAQ (reference sequence). The CDR3 has 15 amino acids. The CDR3 nucleotides read TGTGCCAGCAGCCCTCTAGCGGGAGCTTACAATGAGCAGTTCTTC. Its translation is CASSPLAGAYNEQFF.

The V call is TRBV19, the J call TRBJ1-4; D is unresolved. Germline V gene lookup returns CDR1 LNHDA and CDR2 SQIVND (reference sequence). Trimming took 3 bases from V and 0 from J, leaving 8 bases between them. The length of the CDR3 is 15 residues. DNA of the CDR3: TGTGCCAGTAGTATTCGGGGTTCAACTAATGAAAAACTGTTTTTT. This encodes CASSIRGSTNEKLFF.

The chain is built from TRBV11-2 and TRBJ1-2; possible D gene TRBD1, 5 bases. The V gene lost 5 bases and the J gene lost 8 bases, with 15 bases spanning the gap. The CDR3 runs to 13 residues. Per germline, CDR1 SGHAT and CDR2 FQNNGV. The CDR3: CASSARALGGYTF. The CDR3 DNA sequence: TGTGCCAGCAGCGCCAGGGCCCTGGGCGGCTACACCTTC.

CDR3 loop: CASSDWGTSSYEQYF. DNA for the CDR3: TGTGCCAGCAGCGACTGGGGGACTAGCTCCTACGAGCAGTACTTC. This sequence joins TRBV27 and TRBJ2-7, with 8 nucleotides matching TRBD2. The CDR3 is 15 residues long. V lost 6 bases to trimming and J lost 0 bases; unmatched junction nucleotides: 7. Germline V CDR1 and CDR2: MNHEY, SMNVEV (reference sequence).

The chain joins TRBV18 to TRBJ2-5; D uncertain. Germline values: CDR1 KGHSH, CDR2 LQKENI. The germline V and J ends were trimmed by 0 bases and 4 bases, with 6 bases remaining between them. This CDR3 region has 13 residues. The CDR3 DNA reads as TGTGCCAGCTCACCACCTTCGTCAGAGACCCAGTACTTC. Amino acid sequence: CASSPPSSETQYF.

This chain links TRBV9 with TRBJ1-1, with D uncertain. The CDR3 runs 13 residues. Germline lookup yields CDR1 SGDLS and CDR2 YYNGEE. V was trimmed by 3 bases and J by 4 bases, leaving 10 bases between them. The CDR3 DNA is TGTGCCAGCAGCGCGGACGGACTCACTGAAGCTTTCTTT. Translation: CASSADGLTEAFF.

The CDR3 here is CASSFPSGRRGVGELFF. The CDR3 DNA reads as TGTGCCAGCAGTTTCCCTAGCGGGAGGAGGGGAGTCGGGGAGCTGTTTTTT. V gene TRBV28 combines with J gene TRBJ2-2; 11 positions match TRBD2. CDR1 and CDR2 (germline): MDHEN, SYDVKM. CDR3 length: 17 amino acids. With 3 bases clipped from V and 7 bases from J, the junction kept 10 bases outside the gene matches.

Only one count was recorded for this clone. CDR3 nucleotide sequence: TGTGCCAGCAGAGGGGTCGAGCAGTACTTC. It is translated as CASRGVEQYF. The genes are TRBV28 and TRBJ2-7, with a tentative D call TRBD1 (5 bases). This CDR3 has 10 amino acids. V dropped 6 bases and J dropped 6 bases, with 6 bases sitting between them. The germline CDR1 and CDR2 sequences are MDHEN and SYDVKM.

This chain links TRBV30 with TRBJ1-1; D is undetermined. Trimming cost V 0 bases and J 1 base, with 6 bases left between them. Germline loops: CDR1 GTSNPN, CDR2 SVGIG (reference sequence). The CDR3 loop spans 13 amino acids. The CDR3 sequence: CAWSVQTNTEAFF. The CDR3 DNA is TGTGCCTGGAGTGTACAAACGAACACTGAAGCTTTCTTT.

This rearrangement joins TRBV27 to TRBJ1-1; possible D gene TRBD1, 5 bases. Trimming left V 5 bases short and J 11 bases short, with 18 bases between. Germline CDR1 MNHEY, CDR2 SMNVEV (reference sequence). This CDR3 region has 13 residues. The CDR3 protein is CASSQRDLAGAFF. The CDR3 DNA sequence: TGTGCCAGCAGTCAGCGGGACCTCGCCGGGGCTTTCTTT.

This clone was counted only a few times. The chain links TRBV19 to TRBJ1-2, with D possibly being TRBD1 (5 bases). Trimming shortened V by 5 bases and J by 4 bases, and 8 bases separated the two germline ends. Looked up from germline, CDR1 is LNHDA and CDR2 is SQIVND (reference sequence). The CDR3 covers 12 residues. CDR3 sequence: CASSPDIYGYTF. The DNA for the CDR3 is TGTGCCAGTAGTCCGGACATCTATGGCTACACCTTC.

The chain couples TRBV7-6 to TRBJ2-2, with TRBD1 matching over 8 bases. V gave up 3 bases and J gave up 4 bases; unmatched junction bases: 7. This CDR3 is 16 amino acids long. Germline loops: CDR1 SGHVS, CDR2 FNYEAQ. In DNA, the CDR3 is TGTGCCAGCAGCTTCCCACAGGGGGAAATCACCGGGGAGCTGTTTTTT. This encodes CASSFPQGEITGELFF.

CDR3 sequence (DNA): TGTGCCAGCCTCTTGACAGGGGCCCCCAATGAGCAGTTCTTC. This codes for CASLLTGAPNEQFF. The chain links TRBV18 to TRBJ2-1; TRBD1 matches 8 bases. Trimming removed 8 bases from V and 6 bases from J; junction bases left unmatched: 9. From germline, CDR1 is KGHSH and CDR2 LQKENI. This CDR3 comprises 14 residues.

V is TRBV7-9 and J is TRBJ1-1; 8 bases line up with TRBD1. The germline V gene encodes CDR1 SEHNR and CDR2 FQNEAQ (reference sequence). The CDR3 covers 14 residues. J was trimmed by 11 bases and V by 3 bases; bases with no gene match: 11. CDR3 coding DNA: TGTGCCAGCAGCTTCCAAACAGGGGGAACGGGGGCTTTCTTT. This translates into CASSFQTGGTGAFF.

The chain uses TRBV6-5 and TRBJ2-1; 10 nucleotides align to TRBD2. V was pared by 0 bases and J by 9 bases, with 5 bases of the junction left unmatched. The CDR3 length is 15 residues. Germline lookup yields CDR1 MNHEY and CDR2 SVGAGI. The CDR3 region is CASSYSSSGRAEQFF. The CDR3 nucleotides are TGTGCCAGCAGTTACTCGTCTAGCGGGAGAGCTGAGCAGTTCTTC.

In the case of this clone: A junction end diverges from the germline sequence, so it may reflect a read error. This CDR3 is also generated by other DNA sequences in the sample. The chain carries TRBV27 and TRBJ1-6; D gene uncertain. This CDR3 region has 12 residues. Germline values: CDR1 MNHEY, CDR2 SMNVEV (reference sequence). CDR3 residues: CASSYSNSPLHF. CDR3 bases: TGTGCCAGCAGTTACTCCAATTCCCCCCTCCACTTT.

V is TRBV19 and J is TRBJ1-2, with 7 nucleotides matching TRBD1. CDR1 and CDR2 from the germline V gene are LNHDA and SQIVND (reference sequence). CDR3 length: 16 amino acids. J lost 6 bases, V lost 3 bases, and 13 bases had no gene match. In nucleotides, the CDR3 is TGTGCCAGTAGTATGCGACAGGGAAGTTTCATGGATGGCTACACCTTC. Translated: CASSMRQGSFMDGYTF. The full variable domain, completed using reference TRBV19 and TRBJ1-2, is DGGITQSPKYLFRKEGQNVTLSCEQNLNHDAMYWYRQDPGQGLRLIYYSQIVNDFQKGDIAEGYSVSREKKESFPLTVTSAQKNPTAFYLCASSMRQGSFMDGYTFGSGTRLTVV.

The genes are TRBV4-1 and TRBJ2-7; 11 nucleotides align to TRBD2. Germline trimming cut 3 bases from V and 4 bases from J; bases unmatched to any gene: 14. The CDR3 runs to 18 residues. Germline V lookup: CDR1 MGHRA, CDR2 YSYEKL. The CDR3: CASSQALAGGSLTYEQYF. CDR3 coding DNA: TGCGCCAGCAGCCAGGCTTTAGCGGGAGGGTCTTTGACGTACGAGCAGTACTTC.

Here the CDR3 DNA reads TGCGCCAGCAGCCAAGGGACACAGAGCTCCTACAATGAGCAGTTCTTC. Its protein is CASSQGTQSSYNEQFF. The rearrangement links TRBV4-3 to TRBJ2-1; D possibly corresponds to TRBD1 (5 bases). Per germline, CDR1 LGHNA and CDR2 YSLEER. The V end lost 1 base, the J end lost 0 bases, and 10 bases lay between the germline ends. CDR3 length equals 16 residues.

The chain couples TRBV6-5 to TRBJ1-4; D unclear. V was clipped by 8 bases and J by 8 bases, with 18 bases between them. The CDR3 is 14 residues long. Germline V gene lookup returns CDR1 MNHEY and CDR2 SVGAGI. The CDR3 spells CASGPSGSREKLFF. DNA for the CDR3: TGTGCCAGCGGCCCCTCGGGGAGTAGGGAAAAACTGTTTTTT.

V is TRBV9 and J is TRBJ2-1; the match to TRBD2 covers 11 bases. The CDR3 is 19 residues long. The germline CDR1 and CDR2 sequences are SGDLS and YYNGEE. Trimming cost V 4 bases and J 4 bases; bases outside gene matches: 16. For the CDR3, the DNA is TGTGCCAGCAGCCCATCGACGGATATCAGACTAGCGGGGTACAATGAGCAGTTCTTC. Its translation is CASSPSTDIRLAGYNEQFF.

The rearrangement links TRBV4-3 to TRBJ2-7, with D maybe TRBD1 (6 bases). Trimming removed 0 bases from V and 3 bases from J, with 18 bases in between. CDR1 is LGHNA, CDR2 YSLEER, per germline. This CDR3 contains 17 residues. CDR3 sequence: CASSQDTPQGADYEQYF. The CDR3 DNA is TGCGCCAGCAGCCAAGATACCCCACAGGGAGCAGACTACGAGCAGTACTTC.

This clone was observed a handful of times. The CDR3 region has the DNA TGCGCCAGCAGCTTGGGACAGGGGGGCGAGCAGTACTTC. Translating it yields CASSLGQGGEQYF. This chain links TRBV5-1 with TRBJ2-7; 9 bases fit TRBD1. CDR1 SGHRS and CDR2 YFSETQ come from the germline V gene. The V and J ends lost 0 bases and 6 bases, in that order; junction bases with no gene match: 1. The CDR3 runs 13 residues.

The V gene is TRBV5-1, the J gene TRBJ2-3, with D possibly matching TRBD2 (5 bases). V was pared by 4 bases and J by 6 bases, with 15 bases between. Germline loops: CDR1 SGHRS, CDR2 YFSETQ. The CDR3 runs to 14 residues. CDR3 DNA: TGCGCCAGCAGCCCCCGGACTGGGGAGGATACGCAGTATTTT. This sequence encodes CASSPRTGEDTQYF. Looking up the rest from reference TRBV5-1 and TRBJ2-3 gives the full variable domain: KAGVTQTPRYLIKTRGQQVTLSCSPISGHRSVSWYQQTPGQGLQFLFEYFSETQRNKGNFPGRFSGRQFSNSRSEMNVSTLELGDSALYLCASSPRTGEDTQYFGPGTRLTVL.